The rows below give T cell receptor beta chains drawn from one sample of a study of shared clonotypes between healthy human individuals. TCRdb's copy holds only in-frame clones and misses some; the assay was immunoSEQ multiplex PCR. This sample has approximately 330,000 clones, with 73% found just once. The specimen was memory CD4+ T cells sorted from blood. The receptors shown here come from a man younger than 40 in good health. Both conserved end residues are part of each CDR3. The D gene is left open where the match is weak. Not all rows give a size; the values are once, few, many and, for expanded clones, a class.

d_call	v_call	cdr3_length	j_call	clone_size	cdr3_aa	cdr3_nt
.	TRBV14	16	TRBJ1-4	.	CASSQYTGITNEKLFF	TGTGCCAGCAGCCAATATACAGGGATCACTAATGAAAAACTGTTTTTT
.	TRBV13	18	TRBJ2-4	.	CASSLGGKAGWGKNIQYF	TGTGCCAGCAGCTTAGGCGGAAAAGCGGGTTGGGGCAAAAACATTCAGTACTTC
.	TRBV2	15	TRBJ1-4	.	CASRSGKAANEKLFF	TGTGCCAGCAGATCCGGGAAGGCGGCTAATGAAAAACTGTTTTTT
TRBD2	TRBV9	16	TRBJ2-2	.	CASSDSGSAVTGELFF	TGTGCCAGCAGCGATAGCGGGAGTGCTGTCACCGGGGAGCTGTTTTTT
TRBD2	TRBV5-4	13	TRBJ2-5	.	CASSRTSVETQYF	TGTGCCAGCAGCCGGACTAGCGTAGAGACCCAGTACTTC
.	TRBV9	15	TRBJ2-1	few	CASSVGDTLSNEQFF	TGTGCCAGCAGCGTTGGCGATACCCTTAGCAATGAGCAGTTCTTC
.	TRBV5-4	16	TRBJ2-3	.	CASSYPGPGATDTQYF	TGTGCCAGCAGCTACCCCGGGCCCGGAGCAACAGATACGCAGTATTTT
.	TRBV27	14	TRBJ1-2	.	CASSLGRGIYGYTF	TGTGCCAGCAGTTTAGGTCGCGGAATCTATGGCTACACCTTC
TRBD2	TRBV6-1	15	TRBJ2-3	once	CASSDTSGHTDTQYF	TGTGCCAGCAGTGATACTAGCGGCCACACAGATACGCAGTATTTT
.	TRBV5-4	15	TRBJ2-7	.	CASSEAERGSYEQYF	TGTGCCAGCAGCGAGGCTGAGAGGGGCTCCTACGAGCAGTACTTC
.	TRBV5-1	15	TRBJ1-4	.	CASSRTGSGNEKLFF	TGCGCCAGCAGCAGAACAGGGTCGGGGAATGAAAAACTGTTTTTT
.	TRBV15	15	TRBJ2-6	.	CATSSVGSGANVLTF	TGTGCCACCAGCAGCGTCGGCTCTGGGGCCAACGTCCTGACTTTC
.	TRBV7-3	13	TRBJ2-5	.	CASSLSQKETQYF	TGTGCCAGCAGCTTAAGCCAGAAAGAGACCCAGTACTTC
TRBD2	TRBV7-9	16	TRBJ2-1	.	CASSPPGLADYNEQFF	TGTGCCAGCAGCCCGCCGGGACTAGCGGATTACAATGAGCAGTTCTTC
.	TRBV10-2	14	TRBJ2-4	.	CASGDVSKTNIQYF	TGCGCCAGCGGGGACGTCTCTAAGACAAACATTCAGTACTTC
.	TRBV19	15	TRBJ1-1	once	CASSYWGRLDTEAFF	TGTGCCAGTAGTTATTGGGGGCGCTTGGACACTGAAGCTTTCTTT
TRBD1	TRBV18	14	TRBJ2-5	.	CASSPPGQEKTQYF	TGTGCCAGCTCACCACCGGGACAGGAGAAGACCCAGTACTTC
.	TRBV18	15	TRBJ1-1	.	CASSETAELNTEAFF	TGTGCCAGCTCAGAGACGGCCGAGTTGAACACTGAAGCTTTCTTT
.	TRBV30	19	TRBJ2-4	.	CAWSESGPHSVLRRRIQYF	.
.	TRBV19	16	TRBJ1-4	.	CASSIGATGGGEQLFF	TGTGCCAGTAGTATAGGAGCGACAGGAGGGGGGGAACAACTGTTTTTT
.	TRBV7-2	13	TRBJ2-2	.	CASSLVASGELFF	TGTGCCAGCAGCTTAGTTGCGTCCGGGGAGCTGTTTTTT
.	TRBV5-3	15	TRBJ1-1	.	CARSWDGGLNTEAFF	TGTGCCAGAAGCTGGGACGGGGGACTGAACACTGAAGCTTTCTTT
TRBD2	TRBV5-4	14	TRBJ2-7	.	CATQPSGRAFEQYF	TGTGCCACCCAGCCCAGCGGGAGGGCCTTCGAGCAGTACTTC
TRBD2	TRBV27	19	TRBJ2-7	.	CASSHIAGVKPLLRYEQYF	TGTGCCAGCAGCCATATAGCGGGAGTAAAACCCCTCCTACGGTACGAGCAGTACTTC
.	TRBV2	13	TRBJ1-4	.	CASSEDLAGKAIF	TGTGCCAGCAGTGAAGACTTAGCAGGGAAGGCGATTTTT
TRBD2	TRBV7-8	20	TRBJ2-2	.	CASSGPRGTSGPANTGELFF	TGTGCCAGCAGCGGGCCTAGGGGGACTAGCGGGCCCGCGAACACCGGGGAGCTGTTTTTT
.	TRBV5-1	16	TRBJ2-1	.	CASSLSPRGTRNEQFF	TGCGCCAGCAGCTTGTCCCCGCGAGGGACGAGGAATGAGCAGTTCTTC
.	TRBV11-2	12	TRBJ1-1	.	CASSLSRTEAFF	TGTGCCAGCAGCTTAAGTAGGACTGAAGCTTTCTTT
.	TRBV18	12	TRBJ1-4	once	CASSPQDEKLFF	TGTGCCAGCTCACCCCAAGATGAAAAACTGTTTTTT
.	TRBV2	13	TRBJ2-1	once	CASSAAGYNEQFF	TGTGCCAGCAGTGCTGCCGGTTACAATGAGCAGTTCTTC
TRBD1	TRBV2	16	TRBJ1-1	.	CASSEGQGGDNTEAFF	TGTGCCAGCAGTGAAGGACAGGGGGGCGATAACACTGAAGCTTTCTTT
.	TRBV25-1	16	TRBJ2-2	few	CASSEQGSIVTGELFF	TGTGCCAGCAGTGAACAGGGATCCATAGTCACCGGGGAGCTGTTTTTT
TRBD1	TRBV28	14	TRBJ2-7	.	CASRPGTVSYEQYF	TGTGCCAGCAGGCCCGGGACAGTGTCCTACGAGCAGTACTTC
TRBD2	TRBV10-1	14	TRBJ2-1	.	CASSEAGGYNEQFF	TGCGCCAGCAGTGAGGCGGGAGGATACAATGAGCAGTTCTTC
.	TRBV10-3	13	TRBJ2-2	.	CAIRAINTGELFF	TGTGCCATCCGGGCCATTAACACCGGGGAGCTGTTTTTT
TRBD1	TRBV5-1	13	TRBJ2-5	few	CASILQGEETQYF	TGCGCCAGCATCCTACAGGGGGAAGAGACCCAGTACTTC
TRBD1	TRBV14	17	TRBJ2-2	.	CASSQDNRDRLTGELFF	TGTGCCAGCAGCCAAGATAACCGGGACAGACTCACCGGGGAGCTGTTTTTT
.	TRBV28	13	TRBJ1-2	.	CASSPPRGYGYTF	TGTGCCAGCAGTCCGCCAAGGGGCTATGGCTACACCTTC
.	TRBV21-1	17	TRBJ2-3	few	CASSSLRGRSSTDTQYF	TGTGCCAGCAGCTCCCTCAGGGGTCGATCTAGCACAGATACGCAGTATTTT
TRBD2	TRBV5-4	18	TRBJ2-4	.	CASSFHFGASGNLNIQYF	TGTGCCAGCAGCTTCCATTTTGGGGCTAGCGGGAACCTAAACATTCAGTACTTC
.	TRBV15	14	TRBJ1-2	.	CATSREIRNYGYTF	TGTGCCACCAGCAGAGAGATCAGAAACTATGGCTACACCTTC
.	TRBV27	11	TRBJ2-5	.	CASSLGETQYF	TGTGCCAGCAGTTTGGGGGAGACCCAGTACTTC
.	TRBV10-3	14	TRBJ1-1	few	CATTPTGGNTEAFF	TGTGCCACCACACCTACGGGGGGGAACACTGAAGCTTTCTTT
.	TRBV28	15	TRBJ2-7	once	CASQTHSGTSYEQYF	TGTGCCAGCCAAACCCATAGCGGAACCTCCTACGAGCAGTACTTC
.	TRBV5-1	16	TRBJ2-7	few	CASSLSGGGELFEQYF	TGCGCCAGCAGCTTGTCCGGGGGAGGTGAACTGTTCGAGCAGTACTTC
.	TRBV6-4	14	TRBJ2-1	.	CASSQDLSYNEQFF	TGTGCCAGCAGTCAGGACCTCTCCTACAATGAGCAGTTCTTC
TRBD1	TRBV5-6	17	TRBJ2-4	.	CASSSGQGLLAKNIQYF	TGTGCCAGCAGCTCCGGACAGGGTCTTTTGGCCAAAAACATTCAGTACTTC
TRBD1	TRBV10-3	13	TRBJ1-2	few	CAISEGQGFGYTF	TGTGCCATCAGTGAGGGACAGGGGTTCGGCTACACCTTC
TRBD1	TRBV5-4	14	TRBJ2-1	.	CASSIDRVGNEQFF	TGTGCCAGCAGCATCGACAGGGTGGGGAATGAGCAGTTCTTC
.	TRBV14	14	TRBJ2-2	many	CASRKDSLRGELFF	TGTGCCAGCAGGAAGGACAGCCTAAGGGGGGAGCTGTTTTTT
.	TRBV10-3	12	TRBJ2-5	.	CAISESRETQYF	TGTGCCATCAGTGAGTCGAGAGAGACCCAGTACTTC
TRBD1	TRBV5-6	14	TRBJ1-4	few	CASSGTVTNEKLFF	TGTGCCAGCAGCGGGACAGTAACTAATGAAAAACTGTTTTTT